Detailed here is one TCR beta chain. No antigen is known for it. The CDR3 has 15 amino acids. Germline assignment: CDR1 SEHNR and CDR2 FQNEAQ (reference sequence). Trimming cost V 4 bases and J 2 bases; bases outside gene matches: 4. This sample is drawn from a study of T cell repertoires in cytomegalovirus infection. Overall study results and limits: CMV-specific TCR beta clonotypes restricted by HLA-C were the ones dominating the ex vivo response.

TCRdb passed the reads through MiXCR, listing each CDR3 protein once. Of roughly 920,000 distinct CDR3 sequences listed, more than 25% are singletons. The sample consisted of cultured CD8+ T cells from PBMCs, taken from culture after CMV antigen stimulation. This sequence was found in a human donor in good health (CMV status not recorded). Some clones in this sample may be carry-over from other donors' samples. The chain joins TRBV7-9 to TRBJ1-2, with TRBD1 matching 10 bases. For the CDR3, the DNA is TGTGCCAGCAGCTGGTCGGGACAGGGGAACTATGGCTACACCTTC. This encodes CASSWSGQGNYGYTF. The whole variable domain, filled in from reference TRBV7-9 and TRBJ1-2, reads DTGVSQNPRHKITKRGQNVTFRCDPISEHNRLYWYRQTLGQGPEFLTYFQNEAQLEKSRLLSDRFSAERPKGSFSTLEIQRTEQGDSAMYLCASSWSGQGNYGYTFGSGTRLTVV.